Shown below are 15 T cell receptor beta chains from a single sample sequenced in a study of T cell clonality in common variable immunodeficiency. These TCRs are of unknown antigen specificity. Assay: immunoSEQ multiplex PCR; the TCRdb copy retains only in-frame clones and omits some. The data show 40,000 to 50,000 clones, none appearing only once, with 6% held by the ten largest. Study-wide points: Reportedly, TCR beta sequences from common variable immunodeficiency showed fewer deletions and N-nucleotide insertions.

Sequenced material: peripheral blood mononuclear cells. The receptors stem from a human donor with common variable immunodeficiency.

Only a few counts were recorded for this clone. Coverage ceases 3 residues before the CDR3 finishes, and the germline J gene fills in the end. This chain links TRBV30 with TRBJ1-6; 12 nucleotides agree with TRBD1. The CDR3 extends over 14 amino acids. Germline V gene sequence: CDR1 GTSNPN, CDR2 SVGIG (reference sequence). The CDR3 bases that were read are TGTGCCTGGAGCCCGGGACAGGGGGCATCAACC. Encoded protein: CAWSPGQGAST. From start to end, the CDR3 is CAWSPGQGASTLHF.

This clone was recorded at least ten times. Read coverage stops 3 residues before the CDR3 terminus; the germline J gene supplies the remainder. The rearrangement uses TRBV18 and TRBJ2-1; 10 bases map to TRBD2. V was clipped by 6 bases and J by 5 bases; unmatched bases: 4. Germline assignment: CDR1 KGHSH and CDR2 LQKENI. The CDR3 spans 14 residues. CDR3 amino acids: CASSLAGVNNEQFF. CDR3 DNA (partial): TGTGCCAGCTCTCTAGCGGGGGTAAACAATGAG.

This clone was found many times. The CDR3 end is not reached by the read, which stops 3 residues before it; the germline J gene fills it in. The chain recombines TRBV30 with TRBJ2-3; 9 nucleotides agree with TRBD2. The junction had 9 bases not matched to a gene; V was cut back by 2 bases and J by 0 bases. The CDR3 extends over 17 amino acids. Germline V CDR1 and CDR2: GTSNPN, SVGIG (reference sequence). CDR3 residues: CAWSRPAGGVSTDTQYF. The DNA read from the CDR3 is TGTGCCTGGAGTAGGCCAGCGGGGGGTGTTAGCACAGATACG. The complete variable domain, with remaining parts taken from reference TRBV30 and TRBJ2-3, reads SQTIHQWPATLVQPVGSPLSLECTVEGTSNPNLYWYRQAAGRGLQLLFYSVGIGQISSEVPQNLSASRPQDRQFILSSKKLLLSDSGFYLCAWSRPAGGVSTDTQYFGPGTRLTVL.

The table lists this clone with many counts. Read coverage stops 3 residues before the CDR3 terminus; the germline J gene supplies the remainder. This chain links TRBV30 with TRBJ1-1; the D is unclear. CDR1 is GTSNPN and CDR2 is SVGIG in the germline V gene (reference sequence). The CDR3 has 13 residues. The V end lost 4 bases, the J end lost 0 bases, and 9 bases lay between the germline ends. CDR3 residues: CAWNVAMNTEAFF. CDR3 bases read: TGTGCCTGGAACGTGGCCATGAACACTGAA.

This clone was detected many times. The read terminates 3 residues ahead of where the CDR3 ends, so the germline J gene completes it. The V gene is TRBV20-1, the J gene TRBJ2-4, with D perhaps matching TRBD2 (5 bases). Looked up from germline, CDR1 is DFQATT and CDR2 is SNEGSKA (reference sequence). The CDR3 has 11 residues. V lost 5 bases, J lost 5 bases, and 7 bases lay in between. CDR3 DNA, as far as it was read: TGCAGTGCTCGGACTCAAAACATT. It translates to CSARTQNI. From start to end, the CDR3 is CSARTQNIQYF.

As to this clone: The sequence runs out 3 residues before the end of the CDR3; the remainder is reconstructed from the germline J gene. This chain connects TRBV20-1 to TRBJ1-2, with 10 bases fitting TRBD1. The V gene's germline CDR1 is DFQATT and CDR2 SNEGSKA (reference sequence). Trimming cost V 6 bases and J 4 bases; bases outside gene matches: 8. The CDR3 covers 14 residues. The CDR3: CSAPRQGASYGYTF. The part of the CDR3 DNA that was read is TGCAGTGCCCCGAGACAGGGGGCGTCCTATGGC.

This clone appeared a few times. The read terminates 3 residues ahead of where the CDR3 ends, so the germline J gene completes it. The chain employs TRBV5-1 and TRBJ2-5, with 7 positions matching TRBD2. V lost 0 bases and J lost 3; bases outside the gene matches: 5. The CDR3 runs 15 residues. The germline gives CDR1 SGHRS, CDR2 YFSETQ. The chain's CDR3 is CASSLGGSREETQYF. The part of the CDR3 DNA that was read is TGCGCCAGCAGCTTGGGCGGGAGCCGGGAAGAGACC.

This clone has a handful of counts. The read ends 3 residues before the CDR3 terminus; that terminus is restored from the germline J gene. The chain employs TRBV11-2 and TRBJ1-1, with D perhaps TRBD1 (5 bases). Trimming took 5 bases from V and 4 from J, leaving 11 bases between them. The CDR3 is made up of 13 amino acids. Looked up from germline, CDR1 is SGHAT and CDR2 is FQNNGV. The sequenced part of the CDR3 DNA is TGTGCCAGCAGCCCCGAGGGGCTCACTGAA. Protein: CASSPEGLTE. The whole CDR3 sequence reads CASSPEGLTEAFF.

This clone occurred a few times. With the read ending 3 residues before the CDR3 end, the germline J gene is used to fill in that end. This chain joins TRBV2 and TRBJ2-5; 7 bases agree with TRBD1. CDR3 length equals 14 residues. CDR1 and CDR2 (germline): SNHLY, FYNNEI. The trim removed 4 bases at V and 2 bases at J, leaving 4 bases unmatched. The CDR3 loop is CASSADRVQETQYF. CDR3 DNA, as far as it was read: TGTGCCAGCAGTGCAGACAGGGTACAAGAGACC.

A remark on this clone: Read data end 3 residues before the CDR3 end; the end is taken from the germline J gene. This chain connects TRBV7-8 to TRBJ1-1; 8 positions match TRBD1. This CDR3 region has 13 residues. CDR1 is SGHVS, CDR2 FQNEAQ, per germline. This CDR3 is CASSGAQGAQAFF. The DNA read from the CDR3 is TGTGCCAGCAGCGGAGCCCAGGGGGCCCAA.

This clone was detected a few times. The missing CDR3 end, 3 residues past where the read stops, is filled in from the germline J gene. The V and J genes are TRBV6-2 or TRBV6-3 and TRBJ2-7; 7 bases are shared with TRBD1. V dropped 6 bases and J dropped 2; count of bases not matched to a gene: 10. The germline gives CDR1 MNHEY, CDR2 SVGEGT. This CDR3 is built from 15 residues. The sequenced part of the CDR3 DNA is TGTGCCAGCAGGGAAGGACAGGTCATTCCCTACGAG. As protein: CASREGQVIPYE. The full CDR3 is CASREGQVIPYEQYF.

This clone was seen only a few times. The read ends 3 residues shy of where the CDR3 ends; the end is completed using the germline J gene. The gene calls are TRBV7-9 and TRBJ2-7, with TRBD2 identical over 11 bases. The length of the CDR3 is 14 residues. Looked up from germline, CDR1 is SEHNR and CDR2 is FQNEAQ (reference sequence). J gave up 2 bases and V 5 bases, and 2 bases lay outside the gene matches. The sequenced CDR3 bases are TGTGCCAGCAGCACTAGCGGGGGACCCTACGAG. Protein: CASSTSGGPYE. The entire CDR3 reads CASSTSGGPYEQYF.

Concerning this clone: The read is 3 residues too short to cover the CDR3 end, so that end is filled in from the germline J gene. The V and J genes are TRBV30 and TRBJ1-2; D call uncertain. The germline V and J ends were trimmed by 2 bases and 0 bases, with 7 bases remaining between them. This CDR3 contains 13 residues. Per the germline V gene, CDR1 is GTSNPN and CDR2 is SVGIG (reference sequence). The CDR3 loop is CAWSLGTNYGYTF. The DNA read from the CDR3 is TGTGCCTGGAGTCTAGGAACTAACTATGGC. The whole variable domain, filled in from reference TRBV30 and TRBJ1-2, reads SQTIHQWPATLVQPVGSPLSLECTVEGTSNPNLYWYRQAAGRGLQLLFYSVGIGQISSEVPQNLSASRPQDRQFILSSKKLLLSDSGFYLCAWSLGTNYGYTFGSGTRLTVV.

The covered CDR3 bases are TGTGCCAGCAGCTGGGAAGGGGGTTATGAG. Protein sequence: CASSWEGGYE. The whole CDR3 protein is CASSWEGGYEQFF. The V gene is TRBV7-8, the J gene TRBJ2-1; D possibly corresponds to TRBD1 (6 bases). The read comes to an end 3 residues before the CDR3 does, leaving the germline J gene to fill in the end. The CDR3 runs to 13 residues. Trimming shortened V by 4 bases and J by 8 bases, and 12 bases separated the two germline ends. Germline CDR1 and CDR2: SGHVS and FQNEAQ.

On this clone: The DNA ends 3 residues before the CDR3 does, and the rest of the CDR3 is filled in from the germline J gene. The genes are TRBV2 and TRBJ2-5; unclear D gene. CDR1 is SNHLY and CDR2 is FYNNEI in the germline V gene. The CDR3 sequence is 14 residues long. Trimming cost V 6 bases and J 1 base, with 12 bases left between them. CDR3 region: CASRQLGFQETQYF. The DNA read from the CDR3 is TGTGCCAGCAGGCAATTGGGCTTCCAAGAGACC.